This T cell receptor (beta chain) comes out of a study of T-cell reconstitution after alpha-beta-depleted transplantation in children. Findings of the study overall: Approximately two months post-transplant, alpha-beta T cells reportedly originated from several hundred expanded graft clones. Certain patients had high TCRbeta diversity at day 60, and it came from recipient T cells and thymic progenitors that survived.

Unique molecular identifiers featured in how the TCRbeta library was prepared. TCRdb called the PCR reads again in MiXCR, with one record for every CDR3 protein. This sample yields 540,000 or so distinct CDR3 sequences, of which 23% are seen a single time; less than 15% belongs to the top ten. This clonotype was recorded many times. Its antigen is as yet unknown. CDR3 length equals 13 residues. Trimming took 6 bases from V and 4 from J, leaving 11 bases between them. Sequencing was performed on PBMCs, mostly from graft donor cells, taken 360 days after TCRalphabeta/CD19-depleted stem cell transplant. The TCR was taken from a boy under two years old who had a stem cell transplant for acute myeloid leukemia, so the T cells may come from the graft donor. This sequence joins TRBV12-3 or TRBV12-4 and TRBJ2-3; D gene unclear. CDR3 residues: CASSPPGADTQYF. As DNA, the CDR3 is TGTGCCAGCAGCCCGCCTGGCGCAGATACGCAGTATTTT.